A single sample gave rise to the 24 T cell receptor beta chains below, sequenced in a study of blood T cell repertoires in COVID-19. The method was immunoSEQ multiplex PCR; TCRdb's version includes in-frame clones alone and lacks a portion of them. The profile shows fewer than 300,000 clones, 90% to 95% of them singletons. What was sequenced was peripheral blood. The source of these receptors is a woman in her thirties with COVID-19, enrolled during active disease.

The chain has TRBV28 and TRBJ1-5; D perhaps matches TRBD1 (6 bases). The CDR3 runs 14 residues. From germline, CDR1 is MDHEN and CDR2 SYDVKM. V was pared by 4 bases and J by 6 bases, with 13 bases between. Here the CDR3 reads CASSYQGYSQPQHF. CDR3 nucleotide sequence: TGTGCCAGCAGTTATCAGGGGTACAGTCAGCCCCAGCATTTT.

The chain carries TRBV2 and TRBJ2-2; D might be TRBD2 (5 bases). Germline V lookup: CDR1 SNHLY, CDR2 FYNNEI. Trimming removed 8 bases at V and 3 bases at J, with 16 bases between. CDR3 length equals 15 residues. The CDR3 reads CASLKTSRDTGELFF. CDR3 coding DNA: TGTGCCAGCCTCAAAACTAGTCGCGACACCGGGGAGCTGTTTTTT.

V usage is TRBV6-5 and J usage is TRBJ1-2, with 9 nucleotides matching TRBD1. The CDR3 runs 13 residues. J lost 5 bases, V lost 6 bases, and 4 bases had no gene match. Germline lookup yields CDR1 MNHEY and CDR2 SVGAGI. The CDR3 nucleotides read TGTGCCAGCAGGGAGGGACAGGGATATGGCTACACCTTC. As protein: CASREGQGYGYTF.

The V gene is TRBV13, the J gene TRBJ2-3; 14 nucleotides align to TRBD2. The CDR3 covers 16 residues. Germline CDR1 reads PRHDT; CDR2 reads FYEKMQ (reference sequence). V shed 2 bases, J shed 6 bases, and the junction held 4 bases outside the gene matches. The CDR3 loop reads CASSLSGLAGVDTQYF. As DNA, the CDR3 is TGTGCCAGCAGCTTATCGGGACTAGCGGGAGTTGATACGCAGTATTTT.

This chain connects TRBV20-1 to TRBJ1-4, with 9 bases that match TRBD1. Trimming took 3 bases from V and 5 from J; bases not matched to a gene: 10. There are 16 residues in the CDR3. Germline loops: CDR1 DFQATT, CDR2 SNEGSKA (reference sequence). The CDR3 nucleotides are TGCAGTGCTAGTGGGACAGGGAACACGGGAAATGAAAAACTGTTTTTT. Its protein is CSASGTGNTGNEKLFF.

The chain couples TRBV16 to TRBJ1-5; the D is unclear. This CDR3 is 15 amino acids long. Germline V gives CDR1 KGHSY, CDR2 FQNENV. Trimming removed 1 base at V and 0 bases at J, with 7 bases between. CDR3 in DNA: TGTGCCAGCAGCCAATTCAGGAATAGCAATCAGCCCCAGCATTTT. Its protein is CASSQFRNSNQPQHF.

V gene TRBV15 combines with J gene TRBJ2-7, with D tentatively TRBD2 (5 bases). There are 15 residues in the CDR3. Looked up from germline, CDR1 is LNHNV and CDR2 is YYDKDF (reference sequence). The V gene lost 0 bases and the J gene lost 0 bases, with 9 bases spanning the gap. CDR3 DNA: TGTGCCACCAGCAGAGAGGTAGGGAGCTCCTACGAGCAGTACTTC. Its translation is CATSREVGSSYEQYF.

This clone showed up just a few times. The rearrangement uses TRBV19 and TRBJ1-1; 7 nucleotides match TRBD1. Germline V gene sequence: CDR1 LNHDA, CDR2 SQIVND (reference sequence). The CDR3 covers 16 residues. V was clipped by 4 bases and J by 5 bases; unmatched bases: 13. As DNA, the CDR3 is TGTGCCAGTAGTACGCACGGGACAGCGAGAGGGACTGAAGCTTTCTTT. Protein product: CASSTHGTARGTEAFF.

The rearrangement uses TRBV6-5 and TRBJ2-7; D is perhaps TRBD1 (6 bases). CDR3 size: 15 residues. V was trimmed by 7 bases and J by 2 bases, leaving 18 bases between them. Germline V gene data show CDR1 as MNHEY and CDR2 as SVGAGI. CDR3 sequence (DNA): TGTGCCAGCACCGCAACCGGGACACCTACCTACGAGCAGTACTTC. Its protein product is CASTATGTPTYEQYF.

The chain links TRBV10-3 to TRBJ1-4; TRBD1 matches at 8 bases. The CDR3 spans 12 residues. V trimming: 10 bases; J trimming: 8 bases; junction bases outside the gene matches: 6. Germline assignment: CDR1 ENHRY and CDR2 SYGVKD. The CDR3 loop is CATGQGGEKLFF. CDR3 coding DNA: TGTGCCACTGGACAGGGTGGAGAAAAACTGTTTTTT.

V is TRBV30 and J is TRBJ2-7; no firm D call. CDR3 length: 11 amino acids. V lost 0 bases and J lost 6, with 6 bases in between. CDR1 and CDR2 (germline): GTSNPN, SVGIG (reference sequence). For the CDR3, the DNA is TGTGCCTGGAGTGTATCCGTCGAGCAGTACTTC. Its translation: CAWSVSVEQYF.

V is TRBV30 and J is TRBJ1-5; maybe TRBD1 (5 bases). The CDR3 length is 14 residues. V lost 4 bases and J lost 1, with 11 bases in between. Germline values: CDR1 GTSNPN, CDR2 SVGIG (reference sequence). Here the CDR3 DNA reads TGTGCCTGGACCGGGGGAGGGAGCAATCAGCCCCAGCATTTT. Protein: CAWTGGGSNQPQHF.

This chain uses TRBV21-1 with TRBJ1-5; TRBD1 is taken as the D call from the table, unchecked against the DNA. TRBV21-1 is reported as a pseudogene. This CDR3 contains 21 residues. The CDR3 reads CASSNPFRDSLHSYSNQPQHF. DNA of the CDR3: TGTGCCAGCAGCAACCCCTTCCGGGACAGCCTACACTCATATAGCAATCAGCCCCAGCATTTT.

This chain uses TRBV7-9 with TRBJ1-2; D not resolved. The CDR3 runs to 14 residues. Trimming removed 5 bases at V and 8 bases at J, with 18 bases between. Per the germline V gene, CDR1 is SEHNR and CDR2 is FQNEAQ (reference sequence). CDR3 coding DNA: TGTGCCAGCAGCGTGCCGGATCCAAGAGGGGGCTACACCTTC. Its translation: CASSVPDPRGGYTF.

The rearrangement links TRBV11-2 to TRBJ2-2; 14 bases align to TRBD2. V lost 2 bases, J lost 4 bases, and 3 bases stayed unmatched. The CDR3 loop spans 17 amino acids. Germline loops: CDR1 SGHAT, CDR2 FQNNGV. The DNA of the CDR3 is TGTGCCAGCAGCTTACGACTAGCGGGAGGGGGCACCGGGGAGCTGTTTTTT. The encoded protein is CASSLRLAGGGTGELFF.

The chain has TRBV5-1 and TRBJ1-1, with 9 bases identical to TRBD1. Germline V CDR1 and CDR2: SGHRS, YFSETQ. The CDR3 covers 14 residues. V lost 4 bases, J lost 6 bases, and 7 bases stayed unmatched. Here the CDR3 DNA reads TGCGCCAGCAGCCATACAGGGGGCGAGGCTGAAGCTTTCTTT. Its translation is CASSHTGGEAEAFF.

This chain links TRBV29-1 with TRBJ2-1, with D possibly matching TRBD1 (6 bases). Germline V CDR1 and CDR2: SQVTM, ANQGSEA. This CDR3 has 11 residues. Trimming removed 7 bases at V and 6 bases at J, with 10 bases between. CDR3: CSAGQFNEQFF. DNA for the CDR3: TGCAGCGCTGGACAGTTCAATGAGCAGTTCTTC.

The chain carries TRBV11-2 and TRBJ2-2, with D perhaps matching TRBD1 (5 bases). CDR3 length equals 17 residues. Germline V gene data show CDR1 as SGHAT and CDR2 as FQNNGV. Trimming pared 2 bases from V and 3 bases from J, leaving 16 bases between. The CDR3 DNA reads TGTGCCAGCAGCTTAAGGGGTGGCAGGAAGGACACCGGGGAGCTGTTTTTT. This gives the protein CASSLRGGRKDTGELFF.

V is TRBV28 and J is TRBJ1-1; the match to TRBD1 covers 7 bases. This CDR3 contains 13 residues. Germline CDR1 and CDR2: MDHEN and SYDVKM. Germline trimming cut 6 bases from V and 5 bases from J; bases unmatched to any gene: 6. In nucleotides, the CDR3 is TGTGCCAGCAGACTACAGGGGAGGACTGAAGCTTTCTTT. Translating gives CASRLQGRTEAFF.

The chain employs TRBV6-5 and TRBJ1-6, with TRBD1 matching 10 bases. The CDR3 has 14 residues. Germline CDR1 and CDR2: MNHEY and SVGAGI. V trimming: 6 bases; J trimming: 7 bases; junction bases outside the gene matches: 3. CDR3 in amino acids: CASRMDRGNSPLHF. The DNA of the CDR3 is TGTGCCAGCAGGATGGACAGGGGGAATTCACCCCTCCACTTT.

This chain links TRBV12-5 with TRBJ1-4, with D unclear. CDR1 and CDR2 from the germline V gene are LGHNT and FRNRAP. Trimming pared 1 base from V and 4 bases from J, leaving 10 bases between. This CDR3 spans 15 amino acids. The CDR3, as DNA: TGTGCTAGTGGTTTGGACGCGACTTATAATGAAAAACTGTTTTTT. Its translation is CASGLDATYNEKLFF.

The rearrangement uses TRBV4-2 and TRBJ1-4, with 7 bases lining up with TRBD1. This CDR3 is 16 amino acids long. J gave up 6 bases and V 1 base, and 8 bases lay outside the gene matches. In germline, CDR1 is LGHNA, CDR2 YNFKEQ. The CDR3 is CASSQGAGQTDEKLFF. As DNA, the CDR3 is TGTGCCAGCAGCCAAGGGGCGGGACAGACGGATGAAAAACTGTTTTTT.

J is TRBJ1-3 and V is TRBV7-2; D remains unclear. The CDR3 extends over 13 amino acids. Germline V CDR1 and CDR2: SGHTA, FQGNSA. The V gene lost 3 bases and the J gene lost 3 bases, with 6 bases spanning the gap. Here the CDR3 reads CASSLSNGNTIYF. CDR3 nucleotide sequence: TGTGCCAGCAGCTTGAGTAATGGAAACACCATATATTTT.

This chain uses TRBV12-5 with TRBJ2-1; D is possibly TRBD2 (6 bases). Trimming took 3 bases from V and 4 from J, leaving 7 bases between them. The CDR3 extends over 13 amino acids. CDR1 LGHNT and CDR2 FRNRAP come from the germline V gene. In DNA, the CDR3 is TGTGCTAGTGGTTTTGGGACTTACAATGAGCAGTTCTTC. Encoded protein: CASGFGTYNEQFF.